The T cell receptor beta chain described here comes from a study of CD8+ T cells in alopecia areata. The study's findings and limits: Persistence in scalp and blood during tofacitinib was observed for many expanded lesional clones. Scalp clonality, along with expanded CD8+ clones among the top 100, was significantly decreased by tofacitinib. Lesional tissue from the scalp (especially in alopecia totalis/universalis) showed higher clonality than normal scalp.

It was cDNA, reverse transcribed from extracted RNA, that served as the sequencing template. Sequencing was performed with immunoSEQ multiplex PCR; in TCRdb, only in-frame clones are kept and a portion is missing. The repertoire holds about 99,000 clones, with 65% to 90% as singletons. Regarding this clone: Its antigen is unknown.

In germline, CDR1 is SNHLY, CDR2 FYNNEI. This CDR3 has 16 amino acids. V lost 0 bases to trimming and J lost 1 base, with 12 bases between them. Treatment: oral pan-JAK inhibitor, 5-10 mg twice daily. PBMC-derived CD4+ and CD8+ T cells were sorted. The clonotype comes from a human donor with alopecia areata. The genes are TRBV2 and TRBJ2-5; tentative D call: TRBD2 (6 bases). The sample was CD8+ T cells sorted from blood, taken at approximately week 30, from a patient treated with tofacitinib. CDR3 loop: CASSEAWGDPQETQYF. The CDR3 bases are TGTGCCAGCAGTGAAGCCTGGGGGGACCCCCAAGAGACCCAGTACTTC. Filled out from reference TRBV2 and TRBJ2-5, the complete variable domain reads EPEVTQTPSHQVTQMGQEVILRCVPISNHLYFYWYRQILGQKVEFLVSFYNNEISEKSEIFDDQFSVERPDGSNFTLKIRSTKLEDSAMYFCASSEAWGDPQETQYFGPGTRLLVL.